Below are 20 T cell receptor beta chains sequenced from a single sample in a study of OX40 agonist ivuxolimab in advanced cancers. Using immunoSEQ multiplex PCR, the repertoire was profiled, and TCRdb retains in-frame clones only, with some absent. This repertoire shows fewer than 75,000 clones, 91% found once; its top ten account for 2% to 2.5%. Sample: CD4+ or CD8+ T cells sorted from blood, taken in a trial of the OX40 agonist ivuxolimab. The receptors here all came from an adult with an advanced solid tumor such as melanoma, head and neck, liver or kidney cancer.

This chain links TRBV7-2 with TRBJ1-2; no reliable D call. Germline lookup yields CDR1 SGHTA and CDR2 FQGNSA. This CDR3 has 15 amino acids. The V end lost 1 base, the J end lost 7 bases, and 16 bases lay between the germline ends. CDR3 in DNA: TGTGCCAGCAGCTTAGGGGTTGTCGGATCCGGTGGCTACACCTTC. Encoded protein: CASSLGVVGSGGYTF. Drawing the rest from reference TRBV7-2 and TRBJ1-2, the complete variable domain is GAGVSQSPSNKVTEKGKDVELRCDPISGHTALYWYRQSLGQGLEFLIYFQGNSAPDKSGLPSDRFSAERTGGSVSTLTIQRTQQEDSAVYLCASSLGVVGSGGYTFGSGTRLTVV.

This chain uses TRBV7-9 with TRBJ2-3; D call uncertain. V shed 5 bases and J shed 1 base, with 4 bases lying between them. This CDR3 contains 12 residues. Germline CDR1 reads SEHNR; CDR2 reads FQNEAQ (reference sequence). The DNA of the CDR3 is TGTGCCAGCAGCCTGCGCACAGATACGCAGTATTTT. It codes for CASSLRTDTQYF. The variable domain in full, completed from reference TRBV7-9 and TRBJ2-3, reads DTGVSQNPRHKITKRGQNVTFRCDPISEHNRLYWYRQTLGQGPEFLTYFQNEAQLEKSRLLSDRFSAERPKGSFSTLEIQRTEQGDSAMYLCASSLRTDTQYFGPGTRLTVL.

As regards this clone: A much larger clone lies a single base off, so this may be a read error. The gene calls are TRBV7-9 and TRBJ1-6; D uncertain. The CDR3 is made up of 12 amino acids. V lost 2 bases and J 5 bases, leaving 1 base between the germline ends. Germline V gives CDR1 SEHNR, CDR2 FQNEAQ (reference sequence). CDR3 loop: CASSLNNSPLHF. The DNA for the CDR3 is TGTGCCAGCAGCTTAAATAATTCACCCCTCCACTTT.

This chain connects TRBV21-1 to TRBJ1-1; the table's D gene call, TRBD1, was not cross checked with the DNA. TRBV21-1 is listed as a pseudogene. The CDR3 is made up of 14 amino acids. The CDR3 DNA sequence: TGTGCCAGCAGCACCCCCGGGACAGACCTTGAAGCTTTCTTT. Its translation is CASSTPGTDLEAFF.

This chain links TRBV5-1 with TRBJ2-7; TRBD1 is a possible D gene (5 bases). Germline V gene lookup returns CDR1 SGHRS and CDR2 YFSETQ. Trimming cost V 3 bases and J 4 bases, with 20 bases left between them. The CDR3 loop spans 16 amino acids. This CDR3 is CASSSDGPGMWYEQYF. DNA for the CDR3: TGCGCCAGCAGCTCCGATGGGCCAGGGATGTGGTACGAGCAGTACTTC.

The rearrangement joins TRBV11-2 to TRBJ1-2, with TRBD1 matching over 7 bases. CDR1 is SGHAT, CDR2 FQNNGV, per germline. CDR3 length equals 12 residues. J gave up 6 bases and V 4 bases, and 2 bases lay outside the gene matches. CDR3 DNA: TGTGCCAGCAGCTCACAGGGGAATGGCTACACCTTC. Translated, it gives CASSSQGNGYTF.

The chain has TRBV4-1 and TRBJ2-7, with D unclear. CDR3 length equals 15 residues. Per germline, CDR1 MGHRA and CDR2 YSYEKL. V lost 4 bases, J lost 6 bases, and 19 bases lay in between. CDR3 in amino acids: CASSLFPQESSEQYF. The CDR3 DNA sequence: TGCGCCAGCAGCCTTTTCCCCCAGGAAAGTAGCGAGCAGTACTTC.

The chain combines TRBV21-1 with TRBJ1-3; the D call in the table, TRBD1, was not verified against the DNA. TRBV21-1 is flagged as a pseudogene. The CDR3 totals 17 residues. CDR3 residues: CASSRSTGTGDGNTIYF. Written as DNA, the CDR3 is TGTGCCAGCAGCCGAAGCACCGGGACAGGGGACGGAAACACCATATATTTT.

The V call is TRBV11-3, the J call TRBJ2-7; the D gene is possibly TRBD1 (6 bases). Trimming took off 7 bases at V and 2 bases at J, with 18 bases between the two ends. This CDR3 is 15 amino acids long. Looked up from germline, CDR1 is SGHNT and CDR2 is YENEEA. Here the CDR3 reads CASTLSGGGPYEQYF. The CDR3 region has the DNA TGTGCCAGCACCCTAAGTGGTGGGGGCCCCTACGAGCAGTACTTC.

The chain couples TRBV5-1 to TRBJ1-4; tentatively, D is TRBD1 (6 bases). The length of the CDR3 is 14 residues. The germline CDR1 and CDR2 sequences are SGHRS and YFSETQ. V dropped 5 bases and J dropped 5 bases, with 13 bases sitting between them. CDR3 bases: TGCGCCAGCAGTCTGGACAGTAGAAATGAAAAACTGTTTTTT. Protein: CASSLDSRNEKLFF.

The rearrangement links TRBV7-2 to TRBJ2-1, with a tentative D call TRBD1 (6 bases). The CDR3 sequence is 11 residues long. Between the trimmed V and J ends, which lost 6 bases and 11 bases, there was a span of 11 bases. The V gene's germline CDR1 is SGHTA and CDR2 FQGNSA. CDR3 amino acids: CASSSGQQQFF. The CDR3 DNA follows: TGTGCCAGCAGTTCCGGACAGCAGCAGTTCTTC.

J is TRBJ1-4 and V is TRBV27; TRBD1 agrees at 7 bases. The CDR3 spans 14 residues. V lost 4 bases and J lost 3; bases outside the gene matches: 2. From germline, CDR1 is MNHEY and CDR2 SMNVEV (reference sequence). CDR3 sequence reads: CASSYRGPNEKLFF. CDR3 DNA sequence: TGTGCCAGCAGTTACAGGGGCCCTAATGAAAAACTGTTTTTT.

This chain connects TRBV9 to TRBJ2-7; TRBD2 matches at 10 bases. The germline gives CDR1 SGDLS, CDR2 YYNGEE. Trimming removed 2 bases from V and 0 bases from J; junction bases left unmatched: 5. The CDR3 runs 16 residues. The chain's CDR3 is CASSVLAGASSYEQYF. The CDR3 bases are TGTGCCAGCAGCGTCCTAGCGGGGGCCAGCTCCTACGAGCAGTACTTC.

The chain has TRBV2 and TRBJ2-7; D is possibly TRBD2 (6 bases). CDR3 size: 14 residues. The V and J ends lost 8 bases and 4 bases respectively, with 18 bases between them. Germline V gives CDR1 SNHLY, CDR2 FYNNEI. CDR3 nucleotides: TGTGCCAGCGGCTCCCCGGGACTCCATTACGAGCAGTACTTC. This encodes CASGSPGLHYEQYF.

Regarding this clone: A read error may account for a junction end that differs from germline. V usage is TRBV7-9 and J usage is TRBJ2-7, with 8 bases aligning to TRBD2. This CDR3 comprises 13 residues. Germline V gene data show CDR1 as SEHNR and CDR2 as FQNEAQ (reference sequence). CDR3 coding DNA: TGTGCCACCAGCGGGAGATACTCCTACGAGCAGTACTTC. Protein sequence: CATSGRYSYEQYF.

The V call is TRBV5-1, the J call TRBJ1-6; no reliable D call. V lost 0 bases and J 7 bases, leaving 11 bases between the germline ends. Germline V CDR1 and CDR2: SGHRS, YFSETQ. The CDR3 has 15 residues. The chain's CDR3 is CASSLGWGTNSPLHF. As DNA, the CDR3 is TGCGCCAGCAGCTTGGGTTGGGGAACGAATTCACCCCTCCACTTT. Based on the CDR3 plus reference TRBV5-1 and TRBJ1-6, the full variable domain is KAGVTQTPRYLIKTRGQQVTLSCSPISGHRSVSWYQQTPGQGLQFLFEYFSETQRNKGNFPGRFSGRQFSNSRSEMNVSTLELGDSALYLCASSLGWGTNSPLHFGNGTRLTVT.

This rearrangement joins TRBV6-5 to TRBJ1-4; D is unresolved. The ends were cut back, 0 bases at V and 8 bases at J, with 13 bases in the middle. The germline V gene encodes CDR1 MNHEY and CDR2 SVGAGI. The CDR3 covers 15 residues. The CDR3 reads CASSYSARADEKLFF. CDR3 bases: TGTGCCAGCAGTTACTCAGCCCGGGCGGACGAAAAACTGTTTTTT.

The chain is built from TRBV21-1 and TRBJ1-2. TRBV21-1 is shown as a pseudogene. This CDR3 has 14 residues. CDR3 sequence: CASSLRSPSYGYTF. Written as DNA, the CDR3 is TGTGCCAGCAGCCTCCGGTCCCCTTCCTATGGCTACACCTTC.

J is TRBJ1-1 and V is TRBV19; 7 bases map to TRBD1. The CDR3 runs to 13 residues. V dropped 7 bases and J dropped 1; count of bases not matched to a gene: 3. Germline loops: CDR1 LNHDA, CDR2 SQIVND (reference sequence). The CDR3 DNA is TGTGCCAGTAATGACAGGGCGAACACTGAAGCTTTCTTT. This sequence encodes CASNDRANTEAFF.

V gene TRBV10-1 combines with J gene TRBJ1-1, with TRBD1 matching 7 bases. Looked up from germline, CDR1 is WNHNN and CDR2 is SYGVQD (reference sequence). The CDR3 runs to 14 residues. The trim removed 5 bases at V and 3 bases at J, leaving 6 bases unmatched. In DNA, the CDR3 is TGCGCCAGCAGTAGGACAGGCCCGGACACTGAAGCTTTCTTT. It specifies CASSRTGPDTEAFF.